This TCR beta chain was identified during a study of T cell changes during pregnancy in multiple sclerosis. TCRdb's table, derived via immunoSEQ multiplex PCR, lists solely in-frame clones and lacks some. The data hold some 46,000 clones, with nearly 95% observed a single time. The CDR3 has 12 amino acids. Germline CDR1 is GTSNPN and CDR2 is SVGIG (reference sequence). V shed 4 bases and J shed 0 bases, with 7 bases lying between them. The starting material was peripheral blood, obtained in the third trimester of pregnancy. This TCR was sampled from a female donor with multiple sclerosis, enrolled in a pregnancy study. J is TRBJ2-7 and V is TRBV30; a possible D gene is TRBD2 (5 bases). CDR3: CAWKADSYEQYF. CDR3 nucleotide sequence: TGTGCCTGGAAAGCGGACTCCTACGAGCAGTACTTC.